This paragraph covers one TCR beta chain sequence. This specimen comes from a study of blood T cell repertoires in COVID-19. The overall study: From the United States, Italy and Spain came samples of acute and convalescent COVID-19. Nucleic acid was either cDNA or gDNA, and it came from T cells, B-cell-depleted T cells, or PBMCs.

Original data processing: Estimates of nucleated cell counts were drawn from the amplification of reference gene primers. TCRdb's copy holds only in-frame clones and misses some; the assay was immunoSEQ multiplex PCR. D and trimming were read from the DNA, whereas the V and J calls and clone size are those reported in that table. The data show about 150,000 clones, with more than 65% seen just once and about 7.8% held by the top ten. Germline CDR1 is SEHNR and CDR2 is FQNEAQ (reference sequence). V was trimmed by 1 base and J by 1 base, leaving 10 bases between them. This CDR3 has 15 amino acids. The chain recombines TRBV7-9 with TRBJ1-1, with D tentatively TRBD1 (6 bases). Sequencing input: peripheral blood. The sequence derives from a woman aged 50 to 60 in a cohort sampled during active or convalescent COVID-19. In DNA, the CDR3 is TGTGCCAGCAGCTTAGACGGGACAAGGAACACTGAAGCTTTCTTT. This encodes CASSLDGTRNTEAFF.